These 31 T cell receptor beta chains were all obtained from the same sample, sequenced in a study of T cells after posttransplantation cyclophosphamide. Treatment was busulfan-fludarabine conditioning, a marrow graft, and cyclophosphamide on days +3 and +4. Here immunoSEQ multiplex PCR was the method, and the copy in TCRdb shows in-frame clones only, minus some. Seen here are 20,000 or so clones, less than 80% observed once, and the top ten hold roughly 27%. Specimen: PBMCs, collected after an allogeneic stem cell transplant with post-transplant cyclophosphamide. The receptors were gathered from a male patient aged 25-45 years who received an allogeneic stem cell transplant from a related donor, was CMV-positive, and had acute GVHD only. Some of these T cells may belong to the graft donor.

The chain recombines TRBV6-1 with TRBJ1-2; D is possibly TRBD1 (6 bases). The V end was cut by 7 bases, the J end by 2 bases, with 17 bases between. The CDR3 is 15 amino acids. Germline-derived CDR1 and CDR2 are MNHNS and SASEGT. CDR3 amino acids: CASIARSQGNYGYTF. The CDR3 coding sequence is TGTGCCAGCATCGCCAGGTCTCAGGGGAACTATGGCTACACCTTC.

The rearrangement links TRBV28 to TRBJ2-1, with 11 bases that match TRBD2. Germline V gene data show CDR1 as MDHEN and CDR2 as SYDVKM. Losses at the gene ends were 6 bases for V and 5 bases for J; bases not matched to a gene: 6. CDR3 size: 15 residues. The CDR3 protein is CASSPTSGAHNEQFF. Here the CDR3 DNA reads TGTGCCAGCAGCCCGACTAGCGGGGCCCACAATGAGCAGTTCTTC. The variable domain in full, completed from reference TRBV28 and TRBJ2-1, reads DVKVTQSSRYLVKRTGEKVFLECVQDMDHENMFWYRQDPGLGLRLIYFSYDVKMKEKGDIPEGYSVSREKKERFSLILESASTNQTSMYLCASSPTSGAHNEQFFGPGTRLTVL.

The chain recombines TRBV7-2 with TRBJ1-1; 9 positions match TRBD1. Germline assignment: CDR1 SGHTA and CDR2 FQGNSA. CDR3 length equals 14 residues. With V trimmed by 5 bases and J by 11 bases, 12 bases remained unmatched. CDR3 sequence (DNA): TGTGCCAGCAGCGCGCGCACAGGGGGCATTAAGGCTTTCTTT. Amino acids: CASSARTGGIKAFF.

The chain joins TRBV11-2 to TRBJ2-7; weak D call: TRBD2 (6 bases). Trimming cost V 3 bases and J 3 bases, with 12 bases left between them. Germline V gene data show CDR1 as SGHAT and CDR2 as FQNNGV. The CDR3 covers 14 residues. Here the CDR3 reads CASSFGGLGYEQYF. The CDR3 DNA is TGTGCCAGCAGCTTCGGAGGGCTCGGCTACGAGCAGTACTTC.

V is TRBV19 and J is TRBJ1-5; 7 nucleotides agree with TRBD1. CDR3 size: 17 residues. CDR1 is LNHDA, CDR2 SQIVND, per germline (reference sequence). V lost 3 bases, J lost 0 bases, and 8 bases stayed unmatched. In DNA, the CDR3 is TGTGCCAGTAGTATGGGACAGTCAGGAACTAGCAATCAGCCCCAGCATTTT. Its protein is CASSMGQSGTSNQPQHF.

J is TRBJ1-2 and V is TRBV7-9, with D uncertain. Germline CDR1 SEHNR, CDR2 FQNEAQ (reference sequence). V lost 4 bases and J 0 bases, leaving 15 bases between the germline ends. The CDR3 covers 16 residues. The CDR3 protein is CASSSPAATTNYGYTF. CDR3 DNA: TGTGCCAGCAGCTCCCCTGCGGCGACTACTAACTATGGCTACACCTTC.

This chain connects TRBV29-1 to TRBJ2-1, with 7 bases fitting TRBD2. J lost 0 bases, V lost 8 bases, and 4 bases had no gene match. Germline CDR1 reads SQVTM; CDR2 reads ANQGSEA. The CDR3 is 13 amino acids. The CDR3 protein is CSFWTSSYNEQFF. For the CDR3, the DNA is TGCAGCTTCTGGACTAGCTCCTACAATGAGCAGTTCTTC.

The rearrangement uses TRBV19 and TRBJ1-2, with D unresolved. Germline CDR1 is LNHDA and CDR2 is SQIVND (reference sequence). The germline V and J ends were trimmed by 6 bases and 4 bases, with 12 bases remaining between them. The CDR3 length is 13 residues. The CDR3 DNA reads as TGTGCCAGTAGGGACGGGATGAGCTATGGCTACACCTTC. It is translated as CASRDGMSYGYTF.

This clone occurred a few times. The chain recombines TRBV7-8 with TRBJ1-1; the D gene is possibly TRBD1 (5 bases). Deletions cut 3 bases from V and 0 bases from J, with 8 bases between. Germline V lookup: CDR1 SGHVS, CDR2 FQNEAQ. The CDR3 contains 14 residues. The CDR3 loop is CASSFGQLNTEAFF. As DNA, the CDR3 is TGTGCCAGCAGCTTTGGACAATTGAACACTGAAGCTTTCTTT.

CDR3 residues: CASMGLAGVEQYF. The CDR3 DNA is TGTGCCAGCATGGGGCTAGCGGGGGTCGAGCAGTACTTC. This chain connects TRBV6-5 to TRBJ2-7; 10 nucleotides align to TRBD2. The CDR3 has 13 residues. After removal of 7 bases from V and 6 bases from J, the junction contained 6 bases not matched to a gene. Germline V CDR1 and CDR2: MNHEY, SVGAGI.

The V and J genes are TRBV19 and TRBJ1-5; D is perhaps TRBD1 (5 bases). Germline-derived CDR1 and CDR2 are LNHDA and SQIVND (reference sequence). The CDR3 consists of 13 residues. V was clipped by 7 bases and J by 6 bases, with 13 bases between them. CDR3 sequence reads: CASTNPGGQPQHF. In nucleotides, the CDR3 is TGTGCCAGTACCAACCCCGGGGGTCAGCCCCAGCATTTT.

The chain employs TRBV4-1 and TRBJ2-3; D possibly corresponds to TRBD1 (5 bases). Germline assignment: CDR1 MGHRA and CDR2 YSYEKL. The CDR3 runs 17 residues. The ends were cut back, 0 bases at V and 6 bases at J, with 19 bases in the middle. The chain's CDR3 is CASSQDAPLGAVDTQYF. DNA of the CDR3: TGCGCCAGCAGCCAAGATGCCCCCCTTGGGGCCGTCGATACGCAGTATTTT.

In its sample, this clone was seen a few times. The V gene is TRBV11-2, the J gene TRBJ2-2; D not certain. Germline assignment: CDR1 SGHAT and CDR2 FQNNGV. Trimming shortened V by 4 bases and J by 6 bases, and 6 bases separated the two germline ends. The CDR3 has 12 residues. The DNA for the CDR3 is TGTGCCAGCAGCTCCCTCCCCGGGGAGCTGTTTTTT. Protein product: CASSSLPGELFF.

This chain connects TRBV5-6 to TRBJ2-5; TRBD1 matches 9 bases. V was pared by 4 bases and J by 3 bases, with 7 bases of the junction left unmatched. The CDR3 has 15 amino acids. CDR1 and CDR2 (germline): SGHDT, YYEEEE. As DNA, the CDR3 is TGTGCCAGCAGCCCGCGGACAGGGGTAAAAGAGACCCAGTACTTC. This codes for CASSPRTGVKETQYF.

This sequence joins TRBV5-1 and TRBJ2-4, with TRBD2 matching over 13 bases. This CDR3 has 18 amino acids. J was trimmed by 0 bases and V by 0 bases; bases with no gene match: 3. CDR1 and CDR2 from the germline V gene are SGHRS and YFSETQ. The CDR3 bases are TGCGCCAGCAGCTTGGGGACTAGCGGGGGCCTAGCCAAAAACATTCAGTACTTC. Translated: CASSLGTSGGLAKNIQYF.

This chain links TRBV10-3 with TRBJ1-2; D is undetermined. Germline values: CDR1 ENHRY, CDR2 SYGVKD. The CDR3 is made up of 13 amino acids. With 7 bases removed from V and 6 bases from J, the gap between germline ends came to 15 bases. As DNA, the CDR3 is TGTGCCATCACTGGGCGGGCGACTAATGGCTACACCTTC. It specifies CAITGRATNGYTF.

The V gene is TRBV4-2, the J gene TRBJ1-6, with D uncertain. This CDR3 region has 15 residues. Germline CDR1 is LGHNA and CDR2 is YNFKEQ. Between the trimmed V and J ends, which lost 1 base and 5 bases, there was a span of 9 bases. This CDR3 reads CASSQGQFNNSPLHF. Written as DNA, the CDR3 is TGTGCCAGCAGCCAAGGCCAGTTTAATAATTCACCCCTCCACTTT.

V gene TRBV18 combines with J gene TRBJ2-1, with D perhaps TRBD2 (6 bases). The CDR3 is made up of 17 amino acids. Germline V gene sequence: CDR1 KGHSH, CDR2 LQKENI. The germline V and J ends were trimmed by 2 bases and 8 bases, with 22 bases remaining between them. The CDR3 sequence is CASSPTLVRLGGDEQFF. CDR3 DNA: TGTGCCAGCTCACCAACCCTAGTAAGACTAGGCGGGGATGAGCAGTTCTTC. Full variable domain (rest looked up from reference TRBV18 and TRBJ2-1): NAGVMQNPRHLVRRRGQEARLRCSPMKGHSHVYWYRQLPEEGLKFMVYLQKENIIDESGMPKERFSAEFPKEGPSILRIQQVVRGDSAAYFCASSPTLVRLGGDEQFFGPGTRLTVL.

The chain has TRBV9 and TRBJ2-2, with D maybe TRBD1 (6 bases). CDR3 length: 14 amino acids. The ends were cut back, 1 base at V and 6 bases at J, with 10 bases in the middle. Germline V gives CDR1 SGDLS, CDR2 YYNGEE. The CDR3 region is CASSVTPGAGELFF. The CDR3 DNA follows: TGTGCCAGCAGCGTAACCCCAGGGGCCGGGGAGCTGTTTTTT. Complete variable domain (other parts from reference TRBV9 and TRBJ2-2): DSGVTQTPKHLITATGQRVTLRCSPRSGDLSVYWYQQSLDQGLQFLIQYYNGEERAKGNILERFSAQQFPDLHSELNLSSLELGDSALYFCASSVTPGAGELFFGEGSRLTVL.

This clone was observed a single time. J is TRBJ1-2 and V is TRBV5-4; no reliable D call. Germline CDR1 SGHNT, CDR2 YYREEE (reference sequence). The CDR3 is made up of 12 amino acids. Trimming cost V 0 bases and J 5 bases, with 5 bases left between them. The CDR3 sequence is CASSLDGYGYTF. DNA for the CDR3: TGTGCCAGCAGCTTGGACGGGTATGGCTACACCTTC.

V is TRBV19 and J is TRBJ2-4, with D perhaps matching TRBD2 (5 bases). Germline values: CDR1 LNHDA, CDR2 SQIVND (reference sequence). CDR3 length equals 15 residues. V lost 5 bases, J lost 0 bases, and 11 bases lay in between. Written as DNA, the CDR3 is TGTGCCAGTAGTTCGTCCGAGGGAGCCAAAAACATTCAGTACTTC. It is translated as CASSSSEGAKNIQYF.

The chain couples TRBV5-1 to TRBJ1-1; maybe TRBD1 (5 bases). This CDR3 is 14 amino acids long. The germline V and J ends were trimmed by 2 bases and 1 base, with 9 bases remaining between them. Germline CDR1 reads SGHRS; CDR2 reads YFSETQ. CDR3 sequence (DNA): TGCGCCAGCAGCTTCAGGGTGACGAACACTGAAGCTTTCTTT. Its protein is CASSFRVTNTEAFF.

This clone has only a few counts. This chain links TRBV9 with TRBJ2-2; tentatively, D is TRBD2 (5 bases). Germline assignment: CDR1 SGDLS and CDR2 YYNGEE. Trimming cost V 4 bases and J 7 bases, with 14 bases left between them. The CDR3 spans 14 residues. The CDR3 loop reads CASSKGGWDGELFF. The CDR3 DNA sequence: TGTGCCAGCAGCAAAGGAGGCTGGGACGGGGAGCTGTTTTTT.

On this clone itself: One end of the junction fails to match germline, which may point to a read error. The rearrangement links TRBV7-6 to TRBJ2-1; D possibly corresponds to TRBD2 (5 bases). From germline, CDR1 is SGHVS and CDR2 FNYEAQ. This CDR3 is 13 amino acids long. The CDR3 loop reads CASRLGSGNEQFF. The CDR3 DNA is TGTGCCAGCAGGTTAGGGAGTGGCAATGAGCAGTTCTTC.

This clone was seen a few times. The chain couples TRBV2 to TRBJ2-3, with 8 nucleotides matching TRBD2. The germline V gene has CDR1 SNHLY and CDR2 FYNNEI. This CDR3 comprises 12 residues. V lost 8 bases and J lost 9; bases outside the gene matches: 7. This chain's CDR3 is CASDLSGETQYF. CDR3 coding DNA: TGTGCCAGCGACCTTAGCGGGGAGACGCAGTATTTT.

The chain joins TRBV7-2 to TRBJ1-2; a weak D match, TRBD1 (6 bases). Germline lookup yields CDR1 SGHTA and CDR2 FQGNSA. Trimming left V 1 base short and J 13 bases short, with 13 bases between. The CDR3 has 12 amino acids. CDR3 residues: CASSLVGGPSTF. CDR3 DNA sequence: TGTGCCAGCAGCTTAGTGGGGGGGCCCTCCACCTTC. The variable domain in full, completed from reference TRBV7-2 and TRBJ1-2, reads GAGVSQSPSNKVTEKGKDVELRCDPISGHTALYWYRQSLGQGLEFLIYFQGNSAPDKSGLPSDRFSAERTGGSVSTLTIQRTQQEDSAVYLCASSLVGGPSTFGSGTRLTVV.

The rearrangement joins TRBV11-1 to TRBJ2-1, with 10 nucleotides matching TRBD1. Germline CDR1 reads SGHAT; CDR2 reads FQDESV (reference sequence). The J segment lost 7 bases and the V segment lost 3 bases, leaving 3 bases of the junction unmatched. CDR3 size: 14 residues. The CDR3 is CASSLWTGGNEQFF. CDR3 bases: TGTGCCAGCAGCTTGTGGACAGGGGGGAATGAGCAGTTCTTC.

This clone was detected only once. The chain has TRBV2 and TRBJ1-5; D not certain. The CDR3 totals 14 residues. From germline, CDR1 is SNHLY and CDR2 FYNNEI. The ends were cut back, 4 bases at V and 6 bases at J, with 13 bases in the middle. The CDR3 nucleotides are TGTGCCAGCAGTGTCTCGGGGATTCGTCAGCCCCAGCATTTT. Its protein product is CASSVSGIRQPQHF.

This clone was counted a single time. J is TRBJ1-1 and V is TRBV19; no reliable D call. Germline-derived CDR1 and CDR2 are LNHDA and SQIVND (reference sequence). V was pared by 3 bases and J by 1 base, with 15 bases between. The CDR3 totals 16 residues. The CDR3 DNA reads TGTGCCAGTAGTATCGTAAGGAGAGGGCAGAACACTGAAGCTTTCTTT. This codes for CASSIVRRGQNTEAFF.

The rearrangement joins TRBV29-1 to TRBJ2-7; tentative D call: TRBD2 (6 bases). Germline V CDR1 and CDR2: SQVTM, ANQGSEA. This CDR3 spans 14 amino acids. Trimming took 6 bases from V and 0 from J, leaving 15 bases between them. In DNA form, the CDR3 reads TGCAGCGTCACAGGAGGGTCTAGCTCCTACGAGCAGTACTTC. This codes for CSVTGGSSSYEQYF.

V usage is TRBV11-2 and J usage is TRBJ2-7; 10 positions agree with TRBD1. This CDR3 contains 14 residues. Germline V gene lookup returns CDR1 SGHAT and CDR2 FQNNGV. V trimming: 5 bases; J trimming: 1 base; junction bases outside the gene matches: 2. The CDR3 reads CASSPGQGSYEQYF. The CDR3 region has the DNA TGTGCCAGCAGCCCGGGACAGGGGTCCTACGAGCAGTACTTC. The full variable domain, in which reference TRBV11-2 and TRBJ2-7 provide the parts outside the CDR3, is EAGVAQSPRYKIIEKRQSVAFWCNPISGHATLYWYQQILGQGPKLLIQFQNNGVVDDSQLPKDRFSAERLKGVDSTLKIQPAKLEDSAVYLCASSPGQGSYEQYFGPGTRLTVT.